Shown below are 30 T cell receptor beta chains from a single sample sequenced in a study of T cell responses to AZD1222 COVID-19 vaccine. Here immunoSEQ multiplex PCR was the method, and the copy in TCRdb shows in-frame clones only, minus some. The data show approximately 190,000 clones, with approximately 92% seen just once and less than 1.5% held by the top ten. The source material was peripheral blood, sampled on day 0 of AZD1222 vaccination. The source of these receptors is an adult in good health.

This chain connects TRBV12-3 or TRBV12-4 to TRBJ1-5; D uncertain. The V end lost 3 bases, the J end lost 7 bases, and 10 bases lay between the germline ends. CDR3 length: 13 amino acids. CDR3 residues: CASSFGRWQPQHF. In DNA, the CDR3 is TGTGCCAGCAGTTTTGGCAGGTGGCAGCCCCAGCATTTT.

The chain links TRBV11-2 to TRBJ1-5; D uncertain. V was pared by 5 bases and J by 3 bases, with 5 bases between. The CDR3 spans 12 residues. Germline loops: CDR1 SGHAT, CDR2 FQNNGV. CDR3 amino acids: CASSGPNQPQHF. CDR3 in DNA: TGTGCCAGCAGCGGCCCCAATCAGCCCCAGCATTTT. The whole variable domain, remainder taken from reference TRBV11-2 and TRBJ1-5, is EAGVAQSPRYKIIEKRQSVAFWCNPISGHATLYWYQQILGQGPKLLIQFQNNGVVDDSQLPKDRFSAERLKGVDSTLKIQPAKLEDSAVYLCASSGPNQPQHFGDGTRLSIL.

The CDR3 DNA follows: TGTGCCAGCAGCCAAGTGGACTTGGCTAATGAAAAACTGTTTTTT. The encoded protein is CASSQVDLANEKLFF. The chain carries TRBV14 and TRBJ1-4; D gene ambiguous. Trimming took 1 base from V and 3 from J, leaving 9 bases between them. The germline CDR1 and CDR2 sequences are SGHDN and FVKESK. This CDR3 contains 15 residues.

The genes are TRBV11-3 and TRBJ1-1; D remains ambiguous. Germline loops: CDR1 SGHNT, CDR2 YENEEA. Trimming took 0 bases from V and 0 from J, leaving 2 bases between them. CDR3 length: 13 residues. Here the CDR3 reads CASSLEMNTEAFF. The CDR3 region has the DNA TGTGCCAGCAGCTTAGAGATGAACACTGAAGCTTTCTTT.

The chain carries TRBV5-8 and TRBJ1-3; 8 bases are shared with TRBD1. V shed 5 bases, J shed 4 bases, and the junction held 8 bases outside the gene matches. Germline CDR1 SGHTS, CDR2 YDEGEE. This CDR3 spans 15 amino acids. The CDR3 loop is CASSQGAPGGNTIYF. In DNA, the CDR3 is TGTGCCAGCAGTCAGGGGGCGCCGGGAGGAAACACCATATATTTT.

V and J are TRBV4-2 and TRBJ2-4, with D possibly being TRBD1 (5 bases). This CDR3 is built from 15 residues. Germline lookup yields CDR1 LGHNA and CDR2 YNFKEQ. V was cut by 3 bases and J by 2 bases, with 11 bases left in between. The CDR3 DNA reads as TGTGCCAGCAGCCACAACTTGGGGCCCAAAAACATTCAGTACTTC. Translating it yields CASSHNLGPKNIQYF.

The chain couples TRBV4-1 to TRBJ2-1; perhaps TRBD1 as D (6 bases). Germline V gene lookup returns CDR1 MGHRA and CDR2 YSYEKL. With 6 bases removed from V and 0 bases from J, the gap between germline ends came to 15 bases. The CDR3 spans 16 residues. The CDR3 spells CASRTGQLSSYNEQFF. DNA of the CDR3: TGCGCCAGCAGGACGGGACAACTAAGCTCCTACAATGAGCAGTTCTTC.

V is TRBV3-1 (or the pseudogene TRBV3-2) and J is TRBJ2-5; TRBD2 matches at 13 bases. J gave up 4 bases and V 4 bases, and 6 bases lay outside the gene matches. Germline assignment: CDR1 LGHDT and CDR2 YNNKEL (reference sequence). The CDR3 length is 16 residues. CDR3 loop: CASSRRLAGGGETQYF. Written as DNA, the CDR3 is TGTGCCAGCAGCCGAAGACTAGCGGGGGGCGGAGAGACCCAGTACTTC.

The chain is built from TRBV27 and TRBJ1-2; D ambiguous. The V and J ends lost 6 bases and 8 bases respectively, with 16 bases between them. In germline, CDR1 is MNHEY, CDR2 SMNVEV (reference sequence). This CDR3 contains 13 residues. CDR3 sequence (DNA): TGTGCCAGCAGACCGGACGGGCGGAGCGGCTACACCTTC. This gives the protein CASRPDGRSGYTF.

This rearrangement joins TRBV6-2 or TRBV6-3 to TRBJ2-1, with D maybe TRBD1 (6 bases). The CDR3 has 12 amino acids. Trimming removed 5 bases at V and 8 bases at J, with 10 bases between. CDR1 and CDR2 from the germline V gene are MNHEY and SVGEGT. The CDR3 nucleotides read TGTGCCAGCAGTGGACAGAGCGATGAGCAGTTCTTC. Translating gives CASSGQSDEQFF.

The CDR3 bases are TGTGCCAGCAGCCCCGGGACAGGGGGCACTGAAGCTTTCTTT. It encodes CASSPGTGGTEAFF. This chain uses TRBV7-2 with TRBJ1-1, with 11 bases identical to TRBD1. This CDR3 is built from 14 residues. Germline CDR1 is SGHTA and CDR2 is FQGNSA. V dropped 5 bases and J dropped 4; count of bases not matched to a gene: 3.

The chain uses TRBV2 and TRBJ2-7; 9 bases fit TRBD1. The CDR3 sequence is 14 residues long. Trimming removed 8 bases from V and 5 bases from J; junction bases left unmatched: 10. The germline V gene has CDR1 SNHLY and CDR2 FYNNEI. The CDR3 spells CASLPQGAFNEQYF. CDR3 coding DNA: TGTGCCAGCCTCCCACAGGGGGCGTTTAACGAGCAGTACTTC.

The V call is TRBV4-1, the J call TRBJ1-1; D remains ambiguous. The CDR3 runs 15 residues. The V and J ends lost 0 bases and 0 bases respectively, with 8 bases between them. CDR1 and CDR2 (germline): MGHRA, YSYEKL. CDR3 protein: CASSQEEMLNTEAFF. In DNA, the CDR3 is TGCGCCAGCAGCCAAGAGGAGATGTTGAACACTGAAGCTTTCTTT.

The chain uses TRBV24-1 and TRBJ2-5; 7 positions match TRBD1. The CDR3 consists of 16 residues. With V trimmed by 9 bases and J by 5 bases, 17 bases remained unmatched. In germline, CDR1 is KGHDR, CDR2 SFDVKD. In DNA, the CDR3 is TGTGCCACCGCAACTCTGACAGGGTTTGGCTCGGAGACCCAGTACTTC. This translates into CATATLTGFGSETQYF.

This clone came up a few times. The chain is built from TRBV6-5 and TRBJ1-6; D is unresolved. CDR1 and CDR2 from the germline V gene are MNHEY and SVGAGI. Trimming took off 6 bases at V and 11 bases at J, with 17 bases between the two ends. This CDR3 contains 14 residues. The CDR3 region is CASSLGRPHTPLHF. The CDR3 DNA is TGTGCCAGCAGCCTGGGCCGCCCCCACACACCCCTCCACTTT.

This clone appeared once. The genes are TRBV4-1 and TRBJ1-6; TRBD1 matches 7 bases. The CDR3 spans 14 residues. The trim removed 3 bases at V and 8 bases at J, leaving 4 bases unmatched. Germline V lookup: CDR1 MGHRA, CDR2 YSYEKL. CDR3 loop: CASSHGQVYSPLHF. CDR3 DNA: TGCGCCAGCAGCCATGGACAGGTTTATTCACCCCTCCACTTT.

The chain is built from TRBV3-1 (or the pseudogene TRBV3-2) and TRBJ2-5; D is unresolved. Trimming shortened V by 5 bases and J by 9 bases, and 10 bases separated the two germline ends. This CDR3 region has 11 residues. Germline assignment: CDR1 LGHDT and CDR2 YNNKEL (reference sequence). CDR3 region: CASSSPLSQYF. CDR3 in DNA: TGTGCCAGCAGCTCCCCCTTGTCCCAGTACTTC.

This chain joins TRBV9 and TRBJ2-7; no reliable D call. The germline CDR1 and CDR2 sequences are SGDLS and YYNGEE. CDR3 length: 14 amino acids. V lost 4 bases, J lost 3 bases, and 14 bases lay in between. The CDR3: CASSLVDGHYEQYF. The CDR3 nucleotides are TGTGCCAGCAGCTTAGTCGACGGGCACTACGAGCAGTACTTC.

In its sample, this clone was seen once. The rearrangement uses TRBV5-8 and TRBJ1-4, with D uncertain. V lost 1 base, J lost 8 bases, and 12 bases lay in between. Per germline, CDR1 SGHTS and CDR2 YDEGEE. The length of the CDR3 is 14 residues. The CDR3: CASSLMRAGEKLFF. The CDR3 DNA reads TGTGCCAGCAGCTTGATGCGGGCGGGAGAAAAACTGTTTTTT.

This chain connects TRBV7-6 to TRBJ2-1, with D perhaps being TRBD1 or TRBD2 (5 bases each). The CDR3 runs 12 residues. V was clipped by 0 bases and J by 12 bases, with 9 bases between them. From germline, CDR1 is SGHVS and CDR2 FNYEAQ. The CDR3 DNA follows: TGTGCCAGCAGCTTAGCGGGGGTGCGGCAGTTCTTC. Translating gives CASSLAGVRQFF. The whole variable domain, remainder taken from reference TRBV7-6 and TRBJ2-1, is GAGVSQSPRYKVTKRGQDVALRCDPISGHVSLYWYRQALGQGPEFLTYFNYEAQQDKSGLPNDRFSAERPEGSISTLTIQRTEQRDSAMYRCASSLAGVRQFFGPGTRLTVL.

The chain uses TRBV18 and TRBJ2-7; unclear D gene. CDR1 and CDR2 (germline): KGHSH, LQKENI. Deletions cut 3 bases from V and 0 bases from J, with 9 bases between. The CDR3 totals 14 residues. The CDR3 DNA is TGTGCCAGCTCACCCGGCAGCCTCTCCTACGAGCAGTACTTC. Translating it yields CASSPGSLSYEQYF.

J is TRBJ2-5 and V is TRBV25-1, with 8 positions matching TRBD1. CDR1 is MGHDK, CDR2 SYGVNS, per germline. The trim removed 1 base at V and 5 bases at J, leaving 9 bases unmatched. This CDR3 is 16 amino acids long. CDR3 sequence (DNA): TGTGCCAGCAGTGAATTTCGCAGGGGGCTGGGGGAGACCCAGTACTTC. Its translation: CASSEFRRGLGETQYF.

V usage is TRBV6-5 and J usage is TRBJ2-2; TRBD1 matches at 10 bases. The J segment lost 6 bases and the V segment lost 5 bases, leaving 6 bases of the junction unmatched. The CDR3 consists of 15 residues. Germline-derived CDR1 and CDR2 are MNHEY and SVGAGI. The CDR3 DNA sequence: TGTGCCAGCAGTCGGACAGGGGGGTACCCCGGGGAGCTGTTTTTT. Amino acid sequence: CASSRTGGYPGELFF.

This chain links TRBV9 with TRBJ2-5; 7 bases map to TRBD2. Germline-derived CDR1 and CDR2 are SGDLS and YYNGEE. The CDR3 runs to 15 residues. J gave up 0 bases and V 3 bases, and 5 bases lay outside the gene matches. The chain's CDR3 is CASSAGGSYQETQYF. In DNA form, the CDR3 reads TGTGCCAGCAGCGCCGGGGGGTCGTACCAAGAGACCCAGTACTTC.

The gene calls are TRBV5-6 and TRBJ1-1; D unclear. The CDR3 has 14 amino acids. CDR1 and CDR2 from the germline V gene are SGHDT and YYEEEE. V was clipped by 0 bases and J by 1 base, with 7 bases between them. The DNA for the CDR3 is TGTGCCAGCAGCTTGGGCGGGAAGAACACTGAAGCTTTCTTT. Translation: CASSLGGKNTEAFF.

This chain uses TRBV6-5 with TRBJ1-5, with D uncertain. V lost 0 bases and J lost 6, with 9 bases in between. Germline V gene data show CDR1 as MNHEY and CDR2 as SVGAGI. This CDR3 is built from 14 residues. CDR3 nucleotide sequence: TGTGCCAGCAGTTACTCGATAGAATCTCAGCCCCAGCATTTT. It specifies CASSYSIESQPQHF.

The chain joins TRBV5-1 to TRBJ2-1; 7 bases align to TRBD1. The CDR3 covers 16 residues. Germline V gene data show CDR1 as SGHRS and CDR2 as YFSETQ. The V gene end was trimmed by 4 bases and the J gene end by 4 bases; junction bases not matched to a gene: 11. CDR3 amino acids: CASSPGPTGNYNEQFF. CDR3 coding DNA: TGCGCCAGCAGCCCCGGGCCGACAGGGAATTACAATGAGCAGTTCTTC.

This clone was counted between two and nine times. This rearrangement joins TRBV5-1 to TRBJ2-5; 9 positions agree with TRBD1. The V gene's germline CDR1 is SGHRS and CDR2 YFSETQ. V lost 4 bases, J lost 2 bases, and 9 bases stayed unmatched. This CDR3 has 16 residues. The CDR3 DNA reads as TGCGCCAGCAGCCAGTGGGGACAGGGACCTCAAGAGACCCAGTACTTC. The encoded protein is CASSQWGQGPQETQYF.

J is TRBJ1-6 and V is TRBV3-1 (or the pseudogene TRBV3-2), with D maybe TRBD1 (5 bases). CDR1 and CDR2 from the germline V gene are LGHDT and YNNKEL (reference sequence). The CDR3 consists of 17 residues. V was trimmed by 4 bases and J by 1 base, leaving 14 bases between them. The CDR3 is CASSLGGVGSYNSPLHF. The DNA of the CDR3 is TGTGCCAGCAGCCTGGGGGGGGTTGGGTCCTATAATTCACCCCTCCACTTT.

The chain is built from TRBV5-1 and TRBJ2-1, with D maybe TRBD2 (6 bases). The ends were cut back, 9 bases at V and 4 bases at J, with 17 bases in the middle. The CDR3 covers 14 residues. The germline CDR1 and CDR2 sequences are SGHRS and YFSETQ. CDR3 amino acids: CATTGGLRYNEQFF. The CDR3 DNA sequence: TGCGCCACCACTGGGGGGTTGCGTTACAATGAGCAGTTCTTC.